This entry describes one T cell receptor (beta chain). What antigen it recognizes has not been identified. The junction shows a germline mismatch at one end, possibly a read error. The entire amount of isolated RNA was reverse transcribed using the High Capacity cDNA Reverse Transcription Kit, so the sequenced TCRB transcripts were expressed ones. Naive, central memory and regulatory T cell samples underwent deep immunoSEQ sequencing, averaging approximately 3.5 million total reads per sample. After sorted cells were lysed in RLT buffer, RNA was extracted with DNase-treated RNeasy Micro or Mini kits, with the choice depending on cell number. Each cell subset was processed on its own to prevent cross-contamination, while patient and healthy donor samples were processed together. TCRB sequences were amplified from cDNA with the immunoSEQ multiplex PCR, producing 87-bp fragments spanning the CDR3 region. Sequencing of the amplicons was performed on the Illumina HiSeq platform. From the authors' description of their analysis: PCR bias was corrected computationally using synthetic template baselines, and reads within Hamming distance 2 were collapsed, with unmergeable singletons discarded. By aligning reads against IMGT, V, D and J genes, CDR3 length, and insertions or deletions at six rearrangement sites were assigned. Within each subset, clonotype counts were normalized to the number of sorted cells before true diversity and Gini coefficients were calculated with the tcR R package. The overlap coefficient, calculated on TCRB nucleotide sequences, was used to measure repertoire sharing. Out-of-frame TCRB sequences from naive cells were analyzed to stand in for the pre-selection repertoire. Sourced from immuneACCESS, this table was stored by TCRdb with only in-frame sequences that have V and J called. A share of the clones is absent; for the studies checked, an unresolved V gene accounts for under half, and the remainder has no known explanation. That table gives V, J and clone size, and the DNA gave D and trimming. The sample contains 400,000 to 500,000 clones, about 15% of them found a single time. The ten biggest clones cover roughly 0.038% of the sample.

This sample stems from a study of beta chain features in type 1 diabetes (dated by TCRdb to about 2018). For the wider study: Mean age, gender distribution, total cell number and subset yield were not different between patients and healthy donors. A total of 90 million to 140 million sorted cells were examined across all samples, and RNA yield correlated strongly with the number of cells per subset. The study compared the TCRB repertoires of sorted circulating CD4+ T cell subsets in recently diagnosed type 1 diabetes patients with those in matched healthy donors. Regulatory and stem cell-like memory subsets were isolated from only 8 patients and roughly 8 healthy donors, whereas naive and central memory subsets came from all 30 or so donors. General conclusions and limits of the study: Because cDNA was sequenced instead of genomic DNA, activated cells with high expression could be over-represented, although the groups did not differ in activation or CD3 levels. The naive, central memory and regulatory TCRB repertoires appeared to resemble one another more closely among patients than among healthy donors. A moderate but significant shortening of TCRB CDR3 length was observed in type 1 diabetes patients in all four CD4+ subsets. Patients with type 1 diabetes made fewer insertions and deleted more nucleotides at VDJ recombination sites, implying thymic rearrangement abnormalities. Only small numbers of individuals were included in the HLA sub-analyses, which left unresolved whether HLA type had any influence on TCRB rearrangement. PCR might favor shorter templates, but patient and control samples were amplified and corrected together, so any skew would affect both groups equally.

A single peripheral blood draw of 90 to 150 mL on average was collected from each donor into heparinised tubes. Using a panel that included CD45RO, CCR7, CD25, CD127, CD95 and CD27, naive, central memory, regulatory and stem cell-like memory CD4+ T cells were sorted on a BD FACSAria II. A purity above 98% was achieved for all sorted populations. PBMCs were isolated immediately by Lymphoprep density gradient centrifugation and stained directly without culture. Samples were stained and sorted in pairs, with one healthy donor and one patient per experiment, so that batch effects were minimized. From cysteine to phenylalanine, the CDR3 is 11 amino acids long. Left in the record is the CDR3 DNA by itself, 33 bases read in frame from the first base. CDR1 and CDR2 (SGHRS, YFSETQ) derive from the germline V gene.

This TCR was sampled from a man aged 25-40 years in good health. The sequence is built from TRBV5-1 and TRBJ2-5, with the D call perhaps TRBD1 or TRBD2, each one matching 5 bases. Sequencing was done on a sample of naive CD4+ T cells from blood. Reading the label with the study, this specimen's cell subset or site is: true naive CD4+ T cells. CDR3 sequence: CASSLKGTLDF. The DNA is as follows: TGCGCCAGCAGCTTGAAAGGGACGTTGGACTTC.